The subject of this entry is one TCR beta chain. Its specificity is unknown. This CDR3 spans 16 amino acids. Germline lookup yields CDR1 PRHDT and CDR2 FYEKMQ (reference sequence). Trimming pared 1 base from V and 0 bases from J, leaving 10 bases between. With 60 Vbeta and 13 Jbeta primers, the PCR was carried out. Method: immunoSEQ multiplex PCR; TCRdb's copy keeps in-frame clones and lacks some. This sample carries 95,000 to 110,000 clones, more than 75% of them seen once, and the ten largest clones take about 5.4%. The source of the sample is a study of cytomegalovirus exposure and HLA in healthy donors. Study-wide results and caveats: The productive fraction for most TCR beta V segments was about 87% or about 30% in an earlier analysis. Some public TCRs appeared in many individuals, while most sequences were rare. It is likely that the observed cluster of highly shared sequence variants was a sequencing artifact.

V is TRBV13 and J is TRBJ2-1; unclear D gene. The sequence was collected from a woman aged 18-29 years in good health and CMV-seropositive. The sample consisted of PBMCs. The CDR3 DNA is TGTGCCAGCAGCTTAGTTGGCCCAAGCTCCTACAATGAGCAGTTCTTC. This codes for CASSLVGPSSYNEQFF.